Included here is one T cell receptor (beta chain) sequence, with context. This record belongs to a study of PD-L1 blockade in urothelial cancer. Study information: At 3 weeks after treatment start (second dose) and again at 6 weeks, blood was analyzed. Blood samples had a median of approximately 150,000 T cells, roughly 83,000 unique TCRs, and clonality roughly 0.088.

Specified time point: pretreatment peripheral blood. Anywhere from 1 to 8 samples came from each patient, spanning pretreatment and on-treatment. V was clipped by 1 base and J by 2 bases, with 11 bases between them. This CDR3 region has 15 residues. In germline, CDR1 is MGHRA, CDR2 YSYEKL. Clones were sequenced by immunoSEQ multiplex PCR, and TCRdb holds only the in-frame ones, with some missing. The sample records tens of thousands of clones, approximately 85% being singletons. The origin of this receptor is a man in his 70s with urothelial cancer. The gene calls are TRBV4-1 and TRBJ1-2; weak D call: TRBD1 (6 bases). Sequenced material: PBMCs, taken around atezolizumab (anti-PD-L1) treatment. CDR3 nucleotides: TGCGCCAGCAGCCAAGTGCTTCAGGGGAACTATGGCTACACCTTC. It codes for CASSQVLQGNYGYTF.